The 17 T cell receptor beta chains below were found in one sample sequenced in a study of technical replicates of blood from a handful of donors. TCRdb's copy holds only in-frame clones and misses some; the assay was immunoSEQ multiplex PCR. The sample lists approximately 97,000 clones; approximately 95% were seen once. Sequencing input: T cells isolated from PBMCs. These receptors all come from a human donor in good health.

The rearrangement joins TRBV19 to TRBJ2-1; 10 bases match TRBD2. CDR1 is LNHDA, CDR2 SQIVND, per germline (reference sequence). The ends lost 9 bases at V and 9 bases at J; junction bases unmatched: 11. CDR3 length equals 14 residues. The CDR3 here is CASLLAGAGGEQFF. Here the CDR3 DNA reads TGTGCCAGCCTTCTAGCGGGAGCAGGGGGTGAGCAGTTCTTC.

This chain joins TRBV5-5 and TRBJ2-5, with TRBD1 matching over 9 bases. This CDR3 contains 13 residues. V dropped 6 bases and J dropped 3; count of bases not matched to a gene: 3. Germline V gene sequence: CDR1 SGHKS, CDR2 YYEKEE (reference sequence). The CDR3 coding sequence is TGTGCCAGCATGGGGACAGGGAAAGAGACCCAGTACTTC. Protein product: CASMGTGKETQYF.

This clone was seen once. V gene TRBV19 combines with J gene TRBJ2-2, with a possible D match to TRBD2 (5 bases). Germline CDR1 and CDR2: LNHDA and SQIVND (reference sequence). V was cut by 6 bases and J by 6 bases, with 20 bases left in between. This CDR3 is built from 16 residues. The CDR3 sequence: CASRGSILAASGELFF. The CDR3 DNA is TGTGCCAGTAGGGGGAGTATTTTGGCGGCGTCCGGGGAGCTGTTTTTT.

The chain is built from TRBV10-1 and TRBJ2-7; maybe TRBD1 (6 bases). V lost 4 bases and J lost 5, with 15 bases in between. The CDR3 extends over 14 amino acids. CDR1 and CDR2 from the germline V gene are WNHNN and SYGVQD (reference sequence). The CDR3 sequence is CASSGPQGLDEQYF. For the CDR3, the DNA is TGCGCCAGCAGTGGCCCTCAGGGGCTGGACGAGCAGTACTTC.

The sample holds a few counts of this clone. The chain uses TRBV9 and TRBJ1-1, with D possibly matching TRBD1 (6 bases). Trimming stripped 2 bases from V and 0 bases from J, with 11 bases between. The CDR3 extends over 15 amino acids. Germline assignment: CDR1 SGDLS and CDR2 YYNGEE. The CDR3, as DNA: TGTGCCAGCAGCGTCGACGGGACACTGAACACTGAAGCTTTCTTT. Translated, it gives CASSVDGTLNTEAFF.

The chain joins TRBV13 to TRBJ2-1, with 8 nucleotides matching TRBD2. V was clipped by 5 bases and J by 8 bases; unmatched bases: 8. CDR1 is PRHDT, CDR2 FYEKMQ, per germline (reference sequence). CDR3 size: 14 residues. This CDR3 is CASSSGTRFYEQFF. CDR3 nucleotide sequence: TGTGCCAGCAGCAGTGGGACTAGATTTTATGAGCAGTTCTTC.

This clone came up once. The rearrangement joins TRBV5-5 to TRBJ2-5; D perhaps matches TRBD1 (6 bases). CDR1 SGHKS and CDR2 YYEKEE come from the germline V gene (reference sequence). The CDR3 is made up of 16 amino acids. Trimming stripped 4 bases from V and 5 bases from J, with 21 bases between. The CDR3 region is CASSQGWVEQRETQYF. In nucleotides, the CDR3 is TGTGCCAGCAGCCAGGGGTGGGTTGAACAGCGGGAGACCCAGTACTTC. The full variable domain, rest sourced from reference TRBV5-5 and TRBJ2-5, is DAGVTQSPTHLIKTRGQQVTLRCSPISGHKSVSWYQQVLGQGPQFIFQYYEKEERGRGNFPDRFSARQFPNYSSELNVNALLLGDSALYLCASSQGWVEQRETQYFGPGTRLLVL.

CDR3 region: CASSEGDRELDEQYF. As DNA, the CDR3 is TGCGCCAGCAGTGAGGGGGACAGGGAATTGGATGAGCAGTACTTC. This chain uses TRBV10-1 with TRBJ2-7; the match to TRBD1 covers 9 bases. The germline CDR1 and CDR2 sequences are WNHNN and SYGVQD (reference sequence). Trimming cost V 2 bases and J 7 bases; bases outside gene matches: 9. CDR3 length equals 15 residues.

This sequence joins TRBV27 and TRBJ1-4; D might be TRBD1 (6 bases). V shed 6 bases and J shed 4 bases, with 9 bases lying between them. There are 13 residues in the CDR3. CDR1 is MNHEY and CDR2 is SMNVEV in the germline V gene (reference sequence). The CDR3 loop is CASSGRGNEKLFF. CDR3 coding DNA: TGTGCCAGCAGCGGCAGGGGTAATGAAAAACTGTTTTTT.

The chain is built from TRBV4-1 and TRBJ1-1; D is undetermined. Deletions cut 2 bases from V and 1 base from J, with 8 bases between. The CDR3 sequence is 14 residues long. Per the germline V gene, CDR1 is MGHRA and CDR2 is YSYEKL. In DNA form, the CDR3 reads TGCGCCAGCAGCCAACACGGAGGGAACACTGAAGCTTTCTTT. Translation: CASSQHGGNTEAFF.

This sequence joins TRBV18 and TRBJ1-1, with 7 bases identical to TRBD1. The junction had 9 bases not matched to a gene; V was cut back by 3 bases and J by 8 bases. Germline V gene data show CDR1 as KGHSH and CDR2 as LQKENI. The CDR3 contains 14 residues. The CDR3 DNA reads as TGTGCCAGCTCACCTACAGGGACAGACAACGAAGCTTTCTTT. Translating it yields CASSPTGTDNEAFF.

This clone was recorded once. Distinct nucleotide sequences in the sample also encode this CDR3. V and J are TRBV19 and TRBJ2-4, with a tentative D call TRBD1 (5 bases). Trimming removed 2 bases at V and 3 bases at J, with 8 bases between. The CDR3 consists of 14 residues. CDR1 and CDR2 (germline): LNHDA, SQIVND (reference sequence). The CDR3 bases are TGTGCCAGTAGTATACAGGGCAGCAAAAACATTCAGTACTTC. Protein: CASSIQGSKNIQYF.

The chain is built from TRBV7-2 and TRBJ2-7; 8 bases match TRBD1. CDR1 is SGHTA and CDR2 is FQGNSA in the germline V gene. V trimming: 4 bases; J trimming: 4 bases; junction bases outside the gene matches: 12. CDR3 length: 16 amino acids. The CDR3 DNA sequence: TGTGCCAGCAGCTCATTTAGTGGGACAGGTCCTTACGAGCAGTACTTC. Translating gives CASSSFSGTGPYEQYF.

The J gene is TRBJ2-5, the V gene TRBV28; 7 bases line up with TRBD2. Germline values: CDR1 MDHEN, CDR2 SYDVKM. The CDR3 runs to 13 residues. The V segment lost 6 bases and the J segment 5 bases; nucleotides outside the gene matches: 6. The CDR3 sequence is CASRLMGGETQYF. CDR3 DNA: TGTGCCAGCAGGCTTATGGGGGGGGAGACCCAGTACTTC. The entire variable domain, with the rest obtained from reference TRBV28 and TRBJ2-5, is as follows: DVKVTQSSRYLVKRTGEKVFLECVQDMDHENMFWYRQDPGLGLRLIYFSYDVKMKEKGDIPEGYSVSREKKERFSLILESASTNQTSMYLCASRLMGGETQYFGPGTRLLVL.

The chain couples TRBV7-6 to TRBJ1-1; D perhaps matches TRBD1 (6 bases). The V gene lost 3 bases and the J gene lost 3 bases, with 14 bases spanning the gap. Germline loops: CDR1 SGHVS, CDR2 FNYEAQ. CDR3 size: 15 residues. CDR3 sequence (DNA): TGTGCCAGCAGCTTGCTAGGGGGAGGGGACACTGAAGCTTTCTTT. Its translation is CASSLLGGGDTEAFF. Full variable domain (rest looked up from reference TRBV7-6 and TRBJ1-1): GAGVSQSPRYKVTKRGQDVALRCDPISGHVSLYWYRQALGQGPEFLTYFNYEAQQDKSGLPNDRFSAERPEGSISTLTIQRTEQRDSAMYRCASSLLGGGDTEAFFGQGTRLTVV.

V usage is TRBV27 and J usage is TRBJ2-1; D remains unclear. The germline CDR1 and CDR2 sequences are MNHEY and SMNVEV (reference sequence). The CDR3 sequence is 14 residues long. V gave up 2 bases and J gave up 7 bases, with 12 bases separating them. Here the CDR3 reads CASSLIYDTNEQFF. CDR3 sequence (DNA): TGTGCCAGCAGTTTAATTTACGACACGAATGAGCAGTTCTTC.

The V call is TRBV13, the J call TRBJ2-5; TRBD2 matches at 12 bases. CDR1 is PRHDT, CDR2 FYEKMQ, per germline (reference sequence). This CDR3 spans 17 amino acids. The V segment lost 4 bases and the J segment 5 bases; nucleotides outside the gene matches: 11. The CDR3, as DNA: TGTGCCAGCAGCTACCGATCTAGCGGGAGGGAGTATGAGACCCAGTACTTC. Its protein is CASSYRSSGREYETQYF.